This entry describes one TCR beta chain. As yet, its antigen is unknown. The time point is: newly diagnosed GD, antithyroid drugs for less than 3 months. Generation of the TCR library employed RNA extracted from PBMCs. Researchers made TCR beta libraries by using iRepertoire HTBI primers and running Arm-PCR on CDR3 regions. TCRdb reprocessed the multiplex PCR reads via MiXCR and lists one record per CDR3 protein. The repertoire holds some 220,000 distinct CDR3 sequences, roughly a fifth seen once, with about 11% in the top ten. The CDR3 sequence is 15 residues long. Germline values: CDR1 SGHTA, CDR2 FQGNSA. V trimming: 5 bases; J trimming: 5 bases; junction bases outside the gene matches: 8. The entry originates in a study of regulatory T cells in long-lasting Graves disease. Overall study results and limits: Sampling was limited to peripheral blood rather than thyroid tissue. Relative to newly diagnosed Graves' patients, persistent ones had lower TCR diversity.

This sample was shared with a second study, whose subject was T cells in Graves' hyperthyroidism and ophthalmopathy. That work contributes: Among the patients, aged 18 to 65, hyperthyroidism was newly diagnosed and had lasted under 2 months. Within blood appeared most thyroid clonotypes that had expanded above 0.001.

This TCR came from a woman in her twenties or thirties with Graves disease. Here the sequenced sample was peripheral blood mononuclear cells (PBMCs), taken at new diagnosis, from a patient treated with antithyroid drugs. V usage is TRBV7-2 and J usage is TRBJ2-3; 9 nucleotides agree with TRBD1. The CDR3 reads CASSPPGQGGDTQYF. The CDR3 DNA reads as TGTGCCAGCAGCCCTCCGGGACAGGGTGGAGATACGCAGTATTTT.